A selection of T cell receptor beta chains follows, all from one sample in a study of T cell repertoires in cytomegalovirus infection. Their antigens are not known. TCRdb re-called the reads with MiXCR, one entry per CDR3 protein. The sample includes about 920,000 distinct CDR3 sequences, roughly 30% of them seen just once. Sequencing was performed on cultured CD8+ T cells from PBMCs, taken from culture after CMV antigen stimulation. Every receptor here comes from a human donor in good health (CMV status not recorded). Some clones in this sample may be carry-over from other donors' samples. Both conserved end residues are part of each CDR3. Fields, in order: CDR3 DNA, CDR3 protein, V gene, D gene, J gene, clone size, CDR3 length. A D gene is named only where the DNA matches it firmly. Clone size is shown for a subset of rows, as once, few, many or a class of expanded clone.

cdr3_nt: TGTGCCAGCAGGACTGGGAATGGGCAGTTCTTC
cdr3_aa: CASRTGNGQFF
v_call: TRBV6-5
d_call: .
j_call: TRBJ2-1
clone_size: .
cdr3_length: 11

cdr3_nt: TGTGCCAGCAGTGCCGGTGGCCCGGGGAGTTCACCCCTCCACTTT
cdr3_aa: CASSAGGPGSSPLHF
v_call: TRBV27
d_call: .
j_call: TRBJ1-6
clone_size: once
cdr3_length: 15

cdr3_nt: TGTGCCAGCAGCCATCTTGGGACACAGAGTTTTGAAGCTTTCTTT
cdr3_aa: CASSHLGTQSFEAFF
v_call: TRBV7-4
d_call: .
j_call: TRBJ1-1
clone_size: .
cdr3_length: 15

cdr3_nt: TGCAGTGCCCCCAGACCGGGACAGGGAAGGATGCCCTATGGCTACACCTTC
cdr3_aa: CSAPRPGQGRMPYGYTF
v_call: TRBV20-1
d_call: TRBD1
j_call: TRBJ1-2
clone_size: few
cdr3_length: 17

cdr3_nt: TGTGCCAGTAGTGTTGCCGGGACAGACTACTATGGCTACACCTTC
cdr3_aa: CASSVAGTDYYGYTF
v_call: TRBV19
d_call: TRBD1
j_call: TRBJ1-2
clone_size: .
cdr3_length: 15

cdr3_nt: TGTGCCAGCAGTTACTCAACTAGCGATAGCTCCTACAATGAGCAGTTCTTC
cdr3_aa: CASSYSTSDSSYNEQFF
v_call: TRBV6-2/TRBV6-3
d_call: TRBD2
j_call: TRBJ2-1
clone_size: .
cdr3_length: 17

cdr3_nt: TGTGCCAGCAGCCCGACGGACTTCCCTATGGGGCAAGAGACCCAGTACTTC
cdr3_aa: CASSPTDFPMGQETQYF
v_call: TRBV7-2
d_call: .
j_call: TRBJ2-5
clone_size: many
cdr3_length: 17

cdr3_nt: TGTGCCAGCAGCTTAGGTCATCCCAGGACCCCCCGTGATACGCAGTATTTT
cdr3_aa: CASSLGHPRTPRDTQYF
v_call: TRBV7-2
d_call: .
j_call: TRBJ2-3
clone_size: .
cdr3_length: 17

cdr3_nt: TGTGCCAGCCAGGGGGCAGTGCACGGTGGCTACACCTTC
cdr3_aa: CASQGAVHGGYTF
v_call: TRBV27
d_call: TRBD1
j_call: TRBJ1-2
clone_size: .
cdr3_length: 13

cdr3_nt: TGTGCCAGTAGTAGCTCAGACGGAAACACCATATATTTT
cdr3_aa: CASSSSDGNTIYF
v_call: TRBV19
d_call: .
j_call: TRBJ1-3
clone_size: once
cdr3_length: 13

cdr3_nt: TGTGCCAGCAACTCTAGAGATTCCGGTGGGGCCAACGTCCTGACTTTC
cdr3_aa: CASNSRDSGGANVLTF
v_call: TRBV9
d_call: .
j_call: TRBJ2-6
clone_size: few
cdr3_length: 16

cdr3_nt: TGTGCCAGTAGAAGACAGGAGACTATCAATCAGCCCCAGCATTTT
cdr3_aa: CASRRQETINQPQHF
v_call: TRBV19
d_call: .
j_call: TRBJ1-5
clone_size: few
cdr3_length: 15

cdr3_nt: TGTGCCATCAGTGAGTCGGGTAGGGGGCAAGCCAAAAACATTCAGTACTTC
cdr3_aa: CAISESGRGQAKNIQYF
v_call: TRBV10-3
d_call: TRBD1
j_call: TRBJ2-4
clone_size: few
cdr3_length: 17

cdr3_nt: TGTGCCAGCAGTTACAAGGGACGGGAGGGGACCCAGTACTTC
cdr3_aa: CASSYKGREGTQYF
v_call: TRBV6-2/TRBV6-3
d_call: TRBD2
j_call: TRBJ2-5
clone_size: once
cdr3_length: 14

cdr3_nt: TGTGCCAGCAGCTCGGACGGACACAGAATAAATCAGCCCCAGCATTTT
cdr3_aa: CASSSDGHRINQPQHF
v_call: TRBV7-8
d_call: .
j_call: TRBJ1-5
clone_size: many
cdr3_length: 16

cdr3_nt: TGTGCCAGCAGTTACTCGATACAGGGAGAAGCTTTCTTT
cdr3_aa: CASSYSIQGEAFF
v_call: TRBV6-8
d_call: .
j_call: TRBJ1-1
clone_size: few
cdr3_length: 13

cdr3_nt: TGTGCCAGCGGGACGGACTATGGCTACACCTTC
cdr3_aa: CASGTDYGYTF
v_call: TRBV6-2/TRBV6-3
d_call: .
j_call: TRBJ1-2
clone_size: few
cdr3_length: 11

cdr3_nt: TGTGCCAGCAGTTACCGCGGGAATACCTACAATGAGCAGTTCTTC
cdr3_aa: CASSYRGNTYNEQFF
v_call: TRBV6-5
d_call: .
j_call: TRBJ2-1
clone_size: few
cdr3_length: 15

cdr3_nt: TGTGCCAGCAAAGAGGGTTACGGCACCGGGGAGCTGTTTTTT
cdr3_aa: CASKEGYGTGELFF
v_call: TRBV7-8
d_call: .
j_call: TRBJ2-2
clone_size: many
cdr3_length: 14

cdr3_nt: TGTGCCAGCAGTTCCACCGGGACAGGGGACTACGAGCAGTACTTC
cdr3_aa: CASSSTGTGDYEQYF
v_call: TRBV6-6
d_call: TRBD1
j_call: TRBJ2-7
clone_size: few
cdr3_length: 15

cdr3_nt: TGTGCCAGCAGCTTAATTCGTCGGGGGAGGCGGTCCTACAATGAGCAGTTCTTC
cdr3_aa: CASSLIRRGRRSYNEQFF
v_call: TRBV7-3
d_call: .
j_call: TRBJ2-1
clone_size: .
cdr3_length: 18

cdr3_nt: TGTGCCAGCAGCCAGCCTCTCCAAGTCCTCCTCTCCTACGAGCAGTACTTC
cdr3_aa: CASSQPLQVLLSYEQYF
v_call: TRBV14
d_call: .
j_call: TRBJ2-7
clone_size: .
cdr3_length: 17

cdr3_nt: TGTGCCAGCTCACCCGGCGGGGGGATATACAATGAGCAGTTCTTC
cdr3_aa: CASSPGGGIYNEQFF
v_call: TRBV18
d_call: TRBD2
j_call: TRBJ2-1
clone_size: .
cdr3_length: 15

cdr3_nt: TGTGCCAGCAGCACGACAGGGAGGAGTCAGCCCCAGCATTTT
cdr3_aa: CASSTTGRSQPQHF
v_call: TRBV12-3/TRBV12-4
d_call: TRBD1
j_call: TRBJ1-5
clone_size: .
cdr3_length: 14

cdr3_nt: TGTGCCAGCAGTGAAGCTAGCACCGGGACAGACCTGAGGTACGAGCAGTACTTC
cdr3_aa: CASSEASTGTDLRYEQYF
v_call: TRBV6-1
d_call: TRBD1
j_call: TRBJ2-7
clone_size: few
cdr3_length: 18

cdr3_nt: TGTGCCAGCAGCTTAGTTACAGTTCTTAACACTGAAGCTTTCTTT
cdr3_aa: CASSLVTVLNTEAFF
v_call: TRBV7-9
d_call: .
j_call: TRBJ1-1
clone_size: few
cdr3_length: 15

cdr3_nt: TGTGCCAGCAGCGGGGGTTTCGGGGAGCTGTTTTTT
cdr3_aa: CASSGGFGELFF
v_call: TRBV7-9
d_call: .
j_call: TRBJ2-2
clone_size: few
cdr3_length: 12

cdr3_nt: TGTGCCAGCAGTGAAGGGACAGGGGGCTTTGAGCAGTTCTTC
cdr3_aa: CASSEGTGGFEQFF
v_call: TRBV2
d_call: TRBD1
j_call: TRBJ2-1
clone_size: .
cdr3_length: 14

cdr3_nt: TGTGCCACCAGTGTAGCCGGGACAGGGGCGGACAATGAGCAGTTCTTC
cdr3_aa: CATSVAGTGADNEQFF
v_call: TRBV24-1
d_call: TRBD1
j_call: TRBJ2-1
clone_size: .
cdr3_length: 16

cdr3_nt: TGTGCCAGCGCCGTGGTAGCGGGGGAGCCCTACGAGCAGTACTTC
cdr3_aa: CASAVVAGEPYEQYF
v_call: TRBV6-2/TRBV6-3
d_call: TRBD2
j_call: TRBJ2-7
clone_size: few
cdr3_length: 15

cdr3_nt: TGTGCCAGCAGCTCCCGAGACAGGTTGTATCAGCCCCAGCATTTT
cdr3_aa: CASSSRDRLYQPQHF
v_call: TRBV7-2
d_call: .
j_call: TRBJ1-5
clone_size: many
cdr3_length: 15

cdr3_nt: TGTGCCAGCAGCCCGGGGGTGGTGAACACTGAAGCTTTCTTT
cdr3_aa: CASSPGVVNTEAFF
v_call: TRBV7-3
d_call: .
j_call: TRBJ1-1
clone_size: .
cdr3_length: 14

cdr3_nt: TGTGCCAGCAGTCCTCGGACTAGCGGGGATACGCAGTATTTT
cdr3_aa: CASSPRTSGDTQYF
v_call: TRBV27
d_call: TRBD2
j_call: TRBJ2-3
clone_size: .
cdr3_length: 14

cdr3_nt: TGCGCCAGCAGCCCGGAAGGGACAGGGGGCTTTGGTAATGAAAAACTGTTTTTT
cdr3_aa: CASSPEGTGGFGNEKLFF
v_call: TRBV5-1
d_call: TRBD1
j_call: TRBJ1-4
clone_size: few
cdr3_length: 18

cdr3_nt: TGTGCCAGCAGTTACTCGGAAGGGCTCAACTTGTACAATGAGCAGTTCTTC
cdr3_aa: CASSYSEGLNLYNEQFF
v_call: TRBV6-5
d_call: .
j_call: TRBJ2-1
clone_size: many
cdr3_length: 17

cdr3_nt: TGTGCCAGCAGCCAAACAAACGGGGCAGGGGCTAACTCGCCCCACCATTTT
cdr3_aa: CASSQTNGAGANSPHHF
v_call: TRBV7-9
d_call: .
j_call: TRBJ1-5
clone_size: .
cdr3_length: 17

cdr3_nt: TGTGCCAGCAGCTTGCCCGACAGTTCCAATGAGCAGTTCTTC
cdr3_aa: CASSLPDSSNEQFF
v_call: TRBV7-8
d_call: .
j_call: TRBJ2-1
clone_size: few
cdr3_length: 14

cdr3_nt: TGTGCCAGCAGTCCCAGCGGGGGGGCCCCGAATGAGCAGTTCTTC
cdr3_aa: CASSPSGGAPNEQFF
v_call: TRBV5-4
d_call: TRBD2
j_call: TRBJ2-1
clone_size: .
cdr3_length: 15

cdr3_nt: TGCAGCGCGGCTTACGTTTCCTACAATGAGCAGTTCTTC
cdr3_aa: CSAAYVSYNEQFF
v_call: TRBV29-1
d_call: .
j_call: TRBJ2-1
clone_size: .
cdr3_length: 13

cdr3_nt: TGTGCCAGCAGCCCGGGGGTCACTGGAAACACCATATATTTT
cdr3_aa: CASSPGVTGNTIYF
v_call: TRBV27
d_call: .
j_call: TRBJ1-3
clone_size: few
cdr3_length: 14

cdr3_nt: TGTGCCAGCAGCGTAGCTCAATCTTCCGGCTACGAGCAGTACTTC
cdr3_aa: CASSVAQSSGYEQYF
v_call: TRBV9
d_call: .
j_call: TRBJ2-7
clone_size: .
cdr3_length: 15

cdr3_nt: TGCGCCAGCGGGGACAGCCCTAATCAGCCCCAGCATTTT
cdr3_aa: CASGDSPNQPQHF
v_call: TRBV10-1
d_call: TRBD1
j_call: TRBJ1-5
clone_size: .
cdr3_length: 13

cdr3_nt: TGTGCCAGCAGCCCCTCGGAGGGGGCATACACTGAAGCTTTCTTT
cdr3_aa: CASSPSEGAYTEAFF
v_call: TRBV12-3/TRBV12-4
d_call: TRBD1
j_call: TRBJ1-1
clone_size: few
cdr3_length: 15

cdr3_nt: TGTGCCAGCAGCTCGGAAGGGGAGTTAGGAGAAAAACTGTTTTTT
cdr3_aa: CASSSEGELGEKLFF
v_call: TRBV7-6
d_call: .
j_call: TRBJ1-4
clone_size: few
cdr3_length: 15

cdr3_nt: TGCGCCAGCAGAGTTAGCGGGGGGGCCGCCTACTACAATGAGCAGTTCTTC
cdr3_aa: CASRVSGGAAYYNEQFF
v_call: TRBV5-1
d_call: TRBD2
j_call: TRBJ2-1
clone_size: many
cdr3_length: 17

cdr3_nt: TGCGCCAGCAGCCAAGCCAGGAATTCAGCGTATGGCTACACCTTC
cdr3_aa: CASSQARNSAYGYTF
v_call: TRBV4-3
d_call: .
j_call: TRBJ1-2
clone_size: .
cdr3_length: 15

cdr3_nt: TGTGCCAGCAGTGAAGCGCTTTTAAGGCAGGGGAACGACATTCAGTACTTC
cdr3_aa: CASSEALLRQGNDIQYF
v_call: TRBV2
d_call: .
j_call: TRBJ2-4
clone_size: .
cdr3_length: 17

cdr3_nt: TGTGCCACCAGTGAGGGGGACACCCTCAATGAGCAGTTCTTC
cdr3_aa: CATSEGDTLNEQFF
v_call: TRBV24-1
d_call: .
j_call: TRBJ2-1
clone_size: .
cdr3_length: 14

cdr3_nt: TGTGCCAGCATCGATCGGAATGAGCAGTTCTTC
cdr3_aa: CASIDRNEQFF
v_call: TRBV7-9
d_call: .
j_call: TRBJ2-1
clone_size: few
cdr3_length: 11

cdr3_nt: TGTGCCAGCAGTTTACAGGGTCCCGGGGAGCTGTTTTTT
cdr3_aa: CASSLQGPGELFF
v_call: TRBV12-3/TRBV12-4
d_call: .
j_call: TRBJ2-2
clone_size: .
cdr3_length: 13

cdr3_nt: TGTGCCAGCAGCCAAGATCTTAGAAGACAGCCGAACACTGAAGCTTTCTTT
cdr3_aa: CASSQDLRRQPNTEAFF
v_call: TRBV14
d_call: .
j_call: TRBJ1-1
clone_size: few
cdr3_length: 17

cdr3_nt: TGTGCCAGCAGCTTAAAAGGACAGTACTACAATGAGCAGTTCTTC
cdr3_aa: CASSLKGQYYNEQFF
v_call: TRBV7-9
d_call: .
j_call: TRBJ2-1
clone_size: many
cdr3_length: 15

cdr3_nt: TGTGCCAGCAGCTTTCCGGGCCTTAACTACGAGCAGTACTTC
cdr3_aa: CASSFPGLNYEQYF
v_call: TRBV7-9
d_call: .
j_call: TRBJ2-7
clone_size: few
cdr3_length: 14

cdr3_nt: TGTGCCATCAGTGATCCCCCCCGACTAGCGGGGGACCTAGCCAAAAACATTCAGTACTTC
cdr3_aa: CAISDPPRLAGDLAKNIQYF
v_call: TRBV10-3
d_call: TRBD2
j_call: TRBJ2-4
clone_size: .
cdr3_length: 20

cdr3_nt: TGTGCCAGCAGCTTAGCGGGGGGGATTTACAATGAGCAGTTCTTC
cdr3_aa: CASSLAGGIYNEQFF
v_call: TRBV7-6
d_call: TRBD2
j_call: TRBJ2-1
clone_size: many
cdr3_length: 15